The entry below gives a single TCR beta chain sequence along with its context. Its antigen is not identified. The authors ran a second PCR of about 6 to 11 cycles using a sample-barcoded 5' primer and a J-beta primer mix. TCRdb used MiXCR to reprocess the 5' RACE reads, holding one entry per CDR3 protein. The sample carries some 710,000 distinct CDR3 sequences, 35% to 60% recorded once. The sample comes from a study of blood T cells in healthy people across ages. Study findings and constraints: Researchers judged that diversity estimates from one million T cells fell short of true values.

There are 11 residues in the CDR3. In germline, CDR1 is DFQATT, CDR2 SNEGSKA (reference sequence). V was trimmed by 5 bases and J by 5 bases, leaving 9 bases between them. The genes are TRBV20-1 and TRBJ2-5, with D possibly TRBD1 on 5 matching bases. Input material: blood. This sequence was found in a man older than 75 in good health. The CDR3 here is CSAYKGETQYF. In nucleotides, the CDR3 is TGCAGTGCTTACAAGGGGGAGACCCAGTACTTC.